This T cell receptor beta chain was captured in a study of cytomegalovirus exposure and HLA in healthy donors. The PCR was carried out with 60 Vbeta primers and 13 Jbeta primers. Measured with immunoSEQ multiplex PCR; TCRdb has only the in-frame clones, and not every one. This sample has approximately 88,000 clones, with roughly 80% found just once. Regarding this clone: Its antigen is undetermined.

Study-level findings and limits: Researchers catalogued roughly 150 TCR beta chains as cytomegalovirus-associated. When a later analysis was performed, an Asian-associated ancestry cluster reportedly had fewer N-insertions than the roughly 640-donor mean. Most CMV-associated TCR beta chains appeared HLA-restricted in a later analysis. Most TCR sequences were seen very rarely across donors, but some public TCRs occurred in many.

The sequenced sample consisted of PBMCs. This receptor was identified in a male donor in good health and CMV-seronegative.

CDR3 bases: TGTGCCAGCAGCTGGGGACAGGGAAGCTACGAGCAGTACTTC. Protein: CASSWGQGSYEQYF. The chain uses TRBV6-5 and TRBJ2-7, with 9 bases aligning to TRBD1. V lost 6 bases and J lost 3; bases outside the gene matches: 6. Germline values: CDR1 MNHEY, CDR2 SVGAGI. The CDR3 loop spans 14 amino acids.